This TCR beta chain emerged from a study of blood T cell repertoires in COVID-19. Study in general: Samples taken during acute and convalescent COVID-19 were collected in the United States, Italy and Spain. The analysed material was cDNA or gDNA that came from T cells, B-cell-depleted T cells, or PBMCs.

CDR1 is SEHNR and CDR2 is FQNEAQ in the germline V gene (reference sequence). The CDR3 extends over 14 amino acids. Trimming at V came to 5 bases and at J to 9 bases, leaving 9 bases not matched to a gene. The authors' processing: Reference gene primer amplification gave estimated nucleated cell counts. The repertoire was sequenced with immunoSEQ multiplex PCR; TCRdb's copy has only in-frame clones and lacks some. V, J and clone size were drawn from that table, and D and trimming were deduced from the DNA. The sample includes 120,000 or so clones, more than 75% of them seen just once. This clone was picked up one time.

The chain joins TRBV7-9 to TRBJ2-1; 8 bases line up with TRBD2. The source material was peripheral blood. The TCR was taken from a woman aged 45-60 years with acute or convalescent COVID-19. The CDR3 DNA reads as TGTGCCAGCAGCCCAGCGGGAGCCCCGGGTGAGCAGTTCTTC. Its protein is CASSPAGAPGEQFF.